This passage covers 13 T cell receptor beta chains from one sample sequenced in a study of shared clonotypes between healthy human individuals. Sequenced by immunoSEQ multiplex PCR; TCRdb stores in-frame clones only, minus some. The sample contains around 980,000 clones, approximately 80% of which appear only once. The sample was memory CD4+ T cells from PBMCs. As for subset: CD45RA-negative fraction. These receptors were obtained from a man aged 18 to 29 in good health. Some clones in this sample may be carry-over from other donors' samples.

In its sample, this clone was seen many times. The chain employs TRBV18 and TRBJ2-3, with TRBD1 identical over 8 bases. CDR1 is KGHSH, CDR2 LQKENI, per germline. The CDR3 is made up of 17 amino acids. Trimming took 3 bases from V and 5 from J; bases not matched to a gene: 13. The CDR3 loop is CASSPTPGTGAGDTQYF. CDR3 bases: TGTGCCAGCTCACCGACCCCGGGGACAGGCGCTGGAGATACGCAGTATTTT. Together with reference TRBV18 and TRBJ2-3, the CDR3 gives the full variable domain: NAGVMQNPRHLVRRRGQEARLRCSPMKGHSHVYWYRQLPEEGLKFMVYLQKENIIDESGMPKERFSAEFPKEGPSILRIQQVVRGDSAAYFCASSPTPGTGAGDTQYFGPGTRLTVL.

The chain links TRBV30 to TRBJ1-2; D gene ambiguous. The CDR3 has 13 residues. The germline V gene has CDR1 GTSNPN and CDR2 SVGIG (reference sequence). Deletions cut 2 bases from V and 8 bases from J, with 15 bases between. The CDR3 spells CAWSFTRRLGYTF. CDR3 in DNA: TGTGCCTGGAGTTTTACCCGGCGTTTGGGCTACACCTTC. The full variable domain, its missing parts supplied by reference TRBV30 and TRBJ1-2, is SQTIHQWPATLVQPVGSPLSLECTVEGTSNPNLYWYRQAAGRGLQLLFYSVGIGQISSEVPQNLSASRPQDRQFILSSKKLLLSDSGFYLCAWSFTRRLGYTFGSGTRLTVV.

V gene TRBV12-2 combines with J gene TRBJ2-3; the table calls TRBD2, which could not be checked here. TRBV12-2 is assigned pseudogene status. CDR3 length: 15 residues. The CDR3, as DNA: TGTGCAAGTCGCTTAGCCGGGACTAGCACAGATACGCAGTATTTT. Amino acid sequence: CASRLAGTSTDTQYF.

The chain has TRBV19 and TRBJ2-1, with TRBD2 matching over 8 bases. The CDR3 is 15 residues long. V lost 6 bases, J lost 9 bases, and 13 bases stayed unmatched. Germline-derived CDR1 and CDR2 are LNHDA and SQIVND (reference sequence). The DNA for the CDR3 is TGTGCCAGTAGATGGGATAGCGGGACGGGGACTGAGCAGTTCTTC. Amino acids: CASRWDSGTGTEQFF.

In this sample, this clone turned up once. The chain employs TRBV18 and TRBJ2-7, with TRBD1 as a possible D gene (6 bases). The CDR3 runs 18 residues. Trimming stripped 1 base from V and 4 bases from J, with 23 bases between. Germline CDR1 and CDR2: KGHSH and LQKENI. The CDR3 coding sequence is TGTGCCAGCTCACCACGGCGGGTGACAGGACCCTACACTTACGAGCAGTACTTC. Residues: CASSPRRVTGPYTYEQYF.

V usage is TRBV7-3 and J usage is TRBJ2-2, with 8 bases that match TRBD2. This CDR3 comprises 14 residues. The V and J ends lost 8 bases and 5 bases, in that order; junction bases with no gene match: 7. Germline CDR1 is SGHTA and CDR2 is FQGTGA. The DNA for the CDR3 is TGTGCCAGCCGAAAGCGGGAGAGGACCGGGGAGCTGTTTTTT. This gives the protein CASRKRERTGELFF.

This clone was observed a handful of times. This chain joins TRBV5-1 and TRBJ2-2; the match to TRBD2 covers 10 bases. CDR1 and CDR2 (germline): SGHRS, YFSETQ. V dropped 5 bases and J dropped 6; count of bases not matched to a gene: 7. This CDR3 is built from 15 residues. The CDR3 protein is CASRSGTSVAGELFF. The DNA of the CDR3 is TGCGCCAGCAGGTCCGGGACTAGCGTCGCCGGGGAGCTGTTTTTT.

The chain couples TRBV2 to TRBJ2-5; no firm D call. There are 13 residues in the CDR3. V lost 4 bases to trimming and J lost 2 bases, with 8 bases between them. The germline gives CDR1 SNHLY, CDR2 FYNNEI. The CDR3 spells CASSARVQETQYF. The CDR3, as DNA: TGTGCCAGCAGTGCACGTGTACAAGAGACCCAGTACTTC.

The V and J genes are TRBV4-2 and TRBJ2-1; 10 nucleotides line up with TRBD2. This CDR3 spans 16 amino acids. After removal of 4 bases from V and 4 bases from J, the junction contained 7 bases not matched to a gene. Germline CDR1 reads LGHNA; CDR2 reads YNFKEQ. The CDR3 coding sequence is TGTGCCAGCAGCCCCGGCGCACTAGCGGGGTACAATGAGCAGTTCTTC. Translating it yields CASSPGALAGYNEQFF.

This clone occurred many times. The chain employs TRBV5-1 and TRBJ2-5; 7 bases agree with TRBD2. The CDR3 loop spans 15 amino acids. Looked up from germline, CDR1 is SGHRS and CDR2 is YFSETQ. V was pared by 2 bases and J by 6 bases, with 10 bases of the junction left unmatched. CDR3 sequence: CASSFSSGSEKTQYF. CDR3 in DNA: TGCGCCAGCAGCTTCTCTAGCGGCTCGGAGAAGACCCAGTACTTC.

J is TRBJ2-1 and V is TRBV11-2, with D possibly being TRBD1 (6 bases). V was shortened by 5 bases and J by 4 bases, with 12 bases between the two germline ends. Looked up from germline, CDR1 is SGHAT and CDR2 is FQNNGV. The CDR3 loop spans 14 amino acids. CDR3 amino acids: CASSPRGQYNEQFF. The DNA of the CDR3 is TGTGCCAGCAGCCCCAGAGGACAGTACAATGAGCAGTTCTTC.

This clone was seen only once. This sequence joins TRBV7-3 and TRBJ2-2, with 8 bases matching TRBD1. The V and J ends lost 5 bases and 9 bases, in that order; junction bases with no gene match: 8. The CDR3 runs to 14 residues. Looked up from germline, CDR1 is SGHTA and CDR2 is FQGTGA. The CDR3 DNA reads as TGTGCCAGCAGCCGCGACAGGGGAGGCCGGGAGCTGTTTTTT. It translates to CASSRDRGGRELFF.

The rearrangement joins TRBV6-6 to TRBJ1-1; D unresolved. The CDR3 covers 13 residues. Trimming left V 4 bases short and J 5 bases short, with 11 bases between. Germline loops: CDR1 MNHNY, CDR2 SVGAGI (reference sequence). Here the CDR3 reads CASSFGSPTEAFF. CDR3 sequence (DNA): TGTGCCAGCAGTTTCGGATCACCTACTGAAGCTTTCTTT.